This T cell receptor (beta chain) was sequenced during a study of breast tumors, draining lymph nodes, adjacent tissues. Samples came from axillary lymph nodes draining the breast cancer. This clonotype was recorded many times. Its matching antigen is unknown. TCRdb re-called the multiplex PCR reads through MiXCR, storing one row per CDR3 protein. The sample has more than 250,000 distinct CDR3 sequences, 30% seen once. CDR1 is KGHDR and CDR2 is SFDVKD in the germline V gene. The CDR3 spans 11 residues. V was clipped by 7 bases and J by 7 bases, with 6 bases between them. Whole-study results and caveats: Tumors had less TCR diversity than lymph nodes, more than nontumor tissue. Most tumor T cells seemingly derive from lymph node, then expand in tumor. The lymph node origin of tumor T cells was framed as consistent with a hypothesis, not demonstrated.

The chain links TRBV24-1 to TRBJ2-2; no clear D gene. The sample was axillary lymph node tissue. The receptor was derived from a female donor with breast cancer. Some clones in this sample may be carry-over from other donors' samples. CDR3 coding DNA: TGTGCCACCAGAGGGCTCGGGGAGCTGTTTTTT. Protein: CATRGLGELFF.